This T cell receptor (beta chain) was identified in a study of identical twins. The germline V gene has CDR1 SGHVS and CDR2 FQNEAQ. CDR3 length: 15 residues. Trimming took 2 bases from V and 11 from J, leaving 21 bases between them. Template switching introduced a universal primer site, and the cDNA bore unique molecular identifiers. TCRdb re-analysed the 5' RACE reads in MiXCR, keeping a single row per CDR3 protein. Among some 660,000 distinct CDR3 sequences listed, around 8.6% were seen once. The sample also formed part of further work on yellow fever vaccine responses in identical twins.

This chain uses TRBV7-8 with TRBJ1-1, with a possible D match to TRBD1 (6 bases). This TCR came from a woman in her late teens or twenties in good health. Sequencing input: PBMCs. The CDR3 loop reads CASSLSGGTAHGAFF. CDR3 coding DNA: TGTGCCAGCAGCTTATCCGGGGGCACAGCACACGGGGCTTTCTTT.